These 27 T cell receptor beta chains originate from one sample sequenced in a study of T cells in Graves' hyperthyroidism and ophthalmopathy. RNA transcripts provided the source from which TCR beta CDR3 regions were amplified. The TCR CDR3 first-round RT-PCR relied on the HTBI primer set. TCRdb reprocessed the multiplex PCR reads with MiXCR, giving one entry per CDR3 protein. The sample yields fewer than 750,000 distinct CDR3 sequences, 40% to 55% seen once. The sample consisted of peripheral blood or thyroid tissue (not recorded which). These receptors were obtained from a young woman with Graves' hyperthyroidism.

Many counts were recorded for this clonotype. The chain carries TRBV2 and TRBJ1-5; TRBD1 aligns across 9 bases. After removal of 7 bases from V and 3 bases from J, the junction contained 4 bases not matched to a gene. The CDR3 runs to 14 residues. Germline lookup yields CDR1 SNHLY and CDR2 FYNNEI. CDR3 in DNA: TGTGCCAGCACCGGACAGGGGATCAATCAGCCCCAGCATTTT. Protein product: CASTGQGINQPQHF.

The DNA for the CDR3 is TGTGCCAGCAGCCCTGACAGGGCGAAAGAGACCCAGTACTTC. This gives the protein CASSPDRAKETQYF. The chain joins TRBV7-3 to TRBJ2-5; 7 nucleotides agree with TRBD1. V trimming: 5 bases; J trimming: 3 bases; junction bases outside the gene matches: 6. Germline lookup yields CDR1 SGHTA and CDR2 FQGTGA. The CDR3 is made up of 14 amino acids.

A word on this clonotype: At one of its ends the junction is not consistent with the germline gene, which may arise from a read error. The chain combines TRBV24-1 with TRBJ1-4; D may be TRBD1 (5 bases). The CDR3 is made up of 13 amino acids. Germline CDR1 and CDR2: KGHDR and SFDVKD. CDR3 DNA: TGTGCCAGCAGTGATCACGGCAGGGCAAAACTGTTTTTT. This codes for CASSDHGRAKLFF.

Many counts were recorded for this clonotype. One junction end disagrees with the germline gene, perhaps due to a read error. The CDR3 reads CASSLDYEQYF. The CDR3 nucleotides read TGTGCCAGCAGCTTAGACTACGAGCAGTACTTC. This chain links TRBV5-1 with TRBJ2-7; D is uncertain. Germline V gene lookup returns CDR1 SGHRS and CDR2 YFSETQ. The CDR3 sequence is 11 residues long.

The chain is built from TRBV7-9 and TRBJ2-6; weak D call: TRBD1 (6 bases). This CDR3 has 14 residues. Germline values: CDR1 SEHNR, CDR2 FQNEAQ (reference sequence). The V end was cut by 2 bases, the J end by 9 bases, with 11 bases between. CDR3 DNA: TGTGCCAGCAGCTTAACCCCGGACAGCAACGTCCTGACTTTC. This codes for CASSLTPDSNVLTF.

In regard to this clonotype: A much larger clone sits a single nucleotide away, making a read error possible. The chain recombines TRBV7-2 with TRBJ1-1; D unresolved. V was pared by 4 bases and J by 3 bases, with 3 bases between. The CDR3 consists of 11 residues. Germline V gives CDR1 SGHTA, CDR2 FQGNSA. CDR3: CASSYYTEAFF. The CDR3 bases are TGTGCCAGCAGCTATTACACTGAAGCTTTCTTT.

This clonotype has just one count. V usage is TRBV12-3 or TRBV12-4 and J usage is TRBJ1-5; 9 bases match TRBD1. The ends lost 5 bases at V and 14 bases at J; junction bases unmatched: 7. The CDR3 consists of 12 residues. The CDR3 loop is CASSGQGNYEHF. The CDR3 DNA follows: TGTGCCAGCAGTGGACAGGGGAACTACGAGCATTTT.

V usage is TRBV20-1 and J usage is TRBJ2-1, with TRBD2 as a possible D gene (7 bases). Germline-derived CDR1 and CDR2 are DFQATT and SNEGSKA (reference sequence). V was cut by 6 bases and J by 6 bases, with 12 bases left in between. The CDR3 runs to 12 residues. CDR3 coding DNA: TGCAGTGCAGGGAGGGGGGGCAATGAGCAGTTCTTC. This gives the protein CSAGRGGNEQFF.

This clonotype appeared many times. V gene TRBV5-5 combines with J gene TRBJ2-7; 13 positions match TRBD2. CDR1 is SGHKS and CDR2 is YYEKEE in the germline V gene (reference sequence). Unmatched junction bases numbered 8, after V lost 4 bases and J lost 7 bases. The CDR3 is 15 residues long. Here the CDR3 DNA reads TGTGCCAGCAGCGTACTAGCGGGAGGGCCGCGGGAGCAGTACTTC. Protein: CASSVLAGGPREQYF. The variable domain in full, with the rest retrieved from reference TRBV5-5 and TRBJ2-7, is DAGVTQSPTHLIKTRGQQVTLRCSPISGHKSVSWYQQVLGQGPQFIFQYYEKEERGRGNFPDRFSARQFPNYSSELNVNALLLGDSALYLCASSVLAGGPREQYFGPGTRLTVT.

This clonotype was counted ten times or more. The rearrangement uses TRBV19 and TRBJ1-2, with D perhaps TRBD1 (5 bases). CDR1 LNHDA and CDR2 SQIVND come from the germline V gene (reference sequence). The V gene lost 6 bases and the J gene lost 2 bases, with 13 bases spanning the gap. The CDR3 covers 14 residues. CDR3 amino acids: CASSKDIRNYGYTF. In DNA form, the CDR3 reads TGTGCCAGTAGCAAGGACATCCGAAACTATGGCTACACCTTC.

This clonotype was observed many times. One end of the junction fails to match germline, which may point to a read error. This chain uses TRBV13 with TRBJ2-7; 9 bases are a match to TRBD2. CDR1 and CDR2 from the germline V gene are PRHDT and FYEKMQ (reference sequence). The CDR3 covers 15 residues. CDR3 bases: TGTGCCAGCAGCGTACTAGCGGGCCAAACCTACGGGCAGTACTTC. The encoded protein is CASSVLAGQTYGQYF.

V and J are TRBV5-5 and TRBJ2-7; D could derive from TRBD1 or TRBD2 (5 bases each). The ends were cut back, 0 bases at V and 2 bases at J, with 9 bases in the middle. In germline, CDR1 is SGHKS, CDR2 YYEKEE (reference sequence). The CDR3 has 14 residues. CDR3 in DNA: TGTGCCAGCAGCTTGGGGGACGGGGCCTACGAGCAGTACTTC. Translation: CASSLGDGAYEQYF.

This clonotype came up many times. The rearrangement joins TRBV13 to TRBJ2-7, with no clear D. The CDR3 has 14 residues. The germline CDR1 and CDR2 sequences are PRHDT and FYEKMQ (reference sequence). V gave up 5 bases and J gave up 2 bases, with 13 bases separating them. The CDR3 nucleotides are TGTGCCAGCAGCCCCCCCGGCACCACCTACGAGCAGTACTTC. Protein: CASSPPGTTYEQYF.

This clonotype was counted at least ten times. The gene calls are TRBV19 and TRBJ1-2, with 7 bases fitting TRBD1. Per germline, CDR1 LNHDA and CDR2 SQIVND (reference sequence). CDR3 length: 15 residues. V was pared by 6 bases and J by 4 bases, with 11 bases of the junction left unmatched. CDR3 sequence: CASSPVSTGPYGYTF. The CDR3 DNA reads as TGTGCCAGTAGCCCCGTCTCGACAGGGCCCTATGGCTACACCTTC.

This clonotype came up many times. This rearrangement joins TRBV9 to TRBJ1-1; possibly TRBD1 for D (6 bases). There are 12 residues in the CDR3. Germline V gives CDR1 SGDLS, CDR2 YYNGEE. V dropped 3 bases and J dropped 8 bases, with 11 bases sitting between them. CDR3 sequence (DNA): TGTGCCAGCAGCGATGGGACATCAGAAGCTTTCTTT. Its protein product is CASSDGTSEAFF.

This clonotype was counted ten times or more. The chain combines TRBV18 with TRBJ2-7; weak D call: TRBD1 (6 bases). The germline gives CDR1 KGHSH, CDR2 LQKENI. This CDR3 region has 14 residues. V dropped 6 bases and J dropped 2 bases, with 14 bases sitting between them. CDR3 amino acids: CASSQGGTAYEQYF. The CDR3 region has the DNA TGTGCCAGCTCCCAAGGGGGTACTGCCTACGAGCAGTACTTC.

As concerns this clonotype: Since the CDR3 does not end with the conserved phenylalanine or tryptophan, this likely comes from a read error. The DNA is omitted, as the CDR3 cannot be located on it reliably, and the CDR3 follows TCRdb's listing. The chain joins TRBV20-1 to TRBJ1-2. The CDR3 region is 8 residues in length, termini included. Germline values: CDR1 DFQATT, CDR2 SNEGSKA (reference sequence). The CDR3 protein is CSARGNTY.

This clonotype came up a few times. The chain uses TRBV27 and TRBJ2-5; TRBD2 matches 10 bases. With 6 bases clipped from V and 2 bases from J, the junction kept 6 bases outside the gene matches. Germline CDR1 and CDR2: MNHEY and SMNVEV (reference sequence). CDR3 length: 15 amino acids. The CDR3 spells CASRGLAEFQETQYF. The CDR3 nucleotides are TGTGCCAGCAGAGGACTAGCGGAGTTTCAAGAGACCCAGTACTTC.

This clonotype was counted at least ten times. The chain is built from TRBV12-3 or TRBV12-4 and TRBJ1-2; possibly TRBD1 for D (6 bases). The CDR3 is made up of 15 amino acids. V lost 6 bases and J lost 7, with 21 bases in between. The CDR3 region has the DNA TGTGCCAGCAGAGGGCGAGGGGGACCGGTCTTTGGCTACACCTTC. This translates into CASRGRGGPVFGYTF.

This clonotype was detected once. This chain joins TRBV14 and TRBJ2-7, with D perhaps matching TRBD1 (7 bases). The ends were cut back, 3 bases at V and 5 bases at J, with 11 bases in the middle. The CDR3 loop spans 13 amino acids. The germline CDR1 and CDR2 sequences are SGHDN and FVKESK. The DNA for the CDR3 is TGTGCCAGCAGCCATGGCAGGGGGGACGAGCAGTACTTC. Its protein product is CASSHGRGDEQYF.

At least ten counts were recorded for this clonotype. The chain is built from TRBV12-3 or TRBV12-4 and TRBJ2-6; 7 nucleotides agree with TRBD1. The CDR3 has 15 amino acids. Trimming cost V 6 bases and J 3 bases; bases outside gene matches: 5. The CDR3 sequence is CASRPTGFGANVLTF. The CDR3 region has the DNA TGTGCCAGCAGGCCGACAGGGTTTGGGGCCAACGTCCTGACTTTC.

This clonotype was observed many times. The chain has TRBV25-1 and TRBJ1-2; weak D call: TRBD1 (6 bases). V was shortened by 1 base and J by 2 bases, with 14 bases between the two germline ends. Germline CDR1 MGHDK, CDR2 SYGVNS. The CDR3 extends over 16 amino acids. The CDR3 region is CASSESNREFNYGYTF. The DNA of the CDR3 is TGTGCCAGCAGTGAATCTAACAGGGAGTTCAACTATGGCTACACCTTC.

Comments on this clonotype: A read error may be the cause here, since a much bigger clone is one base away. The chain links TRBV7-7 to TRBJ1-2, with TRBD1 identical over 8 bases. The length of the CDR3 is 13 residues. Germline assignment: CDR1 SSHAT and CDR2 FNYEAQ (reference sequence). The CDR3 sequence is CASSPNRGDDYTF. For the CDR3, the DNA is TGCGCCAGCAGCCCTAACAGGGGGGATGACTACACCTTC.

With respect to this clonotype: Given a much more abundant clone one base away, this may be a read error. The gene calls are TRBV7-3 and TRBJ2-7, with 12 bases fitting TRBD2. V was pared by 4 bases and J by 2 bases, with 15 bases of the junction left unmatched. Germline-derived CDR1 and CDR2 are SGHTA and FQGTGA. The CDR3 is 19 residues long. The CDR3 spells CASSSEPGASGRVTYEQYF. Written as DNA, the CDR3 is TGTGCCAGCAGCTCAGAACCCGGGGCTAGCGGGAGGGTGACCTACGAGCAGTACTTC.

This chain uses TRBV2 with TRBJ1-2, with TRBD1 identical over 7 bases. This CDR3 contains 14 residues. Germline assignment: CDR1 SNHLY and CDR2 FYNNEI. J was trimmed by 3 bases and V by 5 bases; bases with no gene match: 6. In nucleotides, the CDR3 is TGTGCCAGCAGTAGGGACAGCATACACTATGGCTACACCTTC. Its protein product is CASSRDSIHYGYTF.

This clonotype was observed at least ten times. The V call is TRBV18, the J call TRBJ2-5; maybe TRBD1 (6 bases). The CDR3 contains 13 residues. Trimming cost V 2 bases and J 4 bases, with 8 bases left between them. Germline CDR1 KGHSH, CDR2 LQKENI. The CDR3 region has the DNA TGTGCCAGCTCACCAAGAGGGGGAGAGACCCAGTACTTC. Translating it yields CASSPRGGETQYF.

J is TRBJ2-1 and V is TRBV9; 9 positions match TRBD1. Germline CDR1 reads SGDLS; CDR2 reads YYNGEE. Germline trimming cut 3 bases from V and 6 bases from J; bases unmatched to any gene: 13. The CDR3 is 17 residues long. CDR3 residues: CASSGPLQGALRNEQFF. In nucleotides, the CDR3 is TGTGCCAGCAGCGGCCCGTTACAGGGGGCTTTGCGCAATGAGCAGTTCTTC. The full variable domain, with the rest looked up from reference TRBV9 and TRBJ2-1, is DSGVTQTPKHLITATGQRVTLRCSPRSGDLSVYWYQQSLDQGLQFLIQYYNGEERAKGNILERFSAQQFPDLHSELNLSSLELGDSALYFCASSGPLQGALRNEQFFGPGTRLTVL.